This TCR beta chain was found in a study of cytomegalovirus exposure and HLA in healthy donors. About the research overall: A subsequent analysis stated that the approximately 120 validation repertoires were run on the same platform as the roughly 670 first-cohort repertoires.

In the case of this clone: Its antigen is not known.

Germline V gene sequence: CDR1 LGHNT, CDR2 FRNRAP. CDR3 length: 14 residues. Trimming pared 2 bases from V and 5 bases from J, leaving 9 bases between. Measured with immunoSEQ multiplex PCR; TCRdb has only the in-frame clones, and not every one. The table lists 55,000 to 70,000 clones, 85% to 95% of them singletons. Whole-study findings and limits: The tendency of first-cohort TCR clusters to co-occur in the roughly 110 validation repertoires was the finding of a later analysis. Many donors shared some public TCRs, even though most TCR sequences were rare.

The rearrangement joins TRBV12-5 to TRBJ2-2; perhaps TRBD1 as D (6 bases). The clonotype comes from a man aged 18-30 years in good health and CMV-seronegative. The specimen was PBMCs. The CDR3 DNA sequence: TGTGCTAGTGGTTTGTCAACAGGGACCGGGGAGCTGTTTTTT. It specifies CASGLSTGTGELFF. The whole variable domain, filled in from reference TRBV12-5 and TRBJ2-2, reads DARVTQTPRHKVTEMGQEVTMRCQPILGHNTVFWYRQTMMQGLELLAYFRNRAPLDDSGMPKDRFSAEMPDATLATLKIQPSEPRDSAVYFCASGLSTGTGELFFGEGSRLTVL.